The clone carrying this T cell receptor (beta chain) was seen many times. Its antigen is not known. In TCRdb, the multiplex PCR reads were re-called with MiXCR into one record per CDR3 protein. The sample has approximately 130,000 distinct CDR3 sequences, less than 25% seen once. Samples came from axillary lymph nodes draining the breast cancer. This record belongs to a study of breast tumors, draining lymph nodes, adjacent tissues. Study-wide findings and caveats: Tumor T cell lymph node origin was a supported hypothesis, not proven.

The CDR3 length is 16 residues. Trimming removed 6 bases from V and 6 bases from J; junction bases left unmatched: 14. V usage is TRBV12-3 or TRBV12-4 and J usage is TRBJ2-1; TRBD2 agrees at 7 bases. Source material: axillary lymph node tissue. The TCR comes from a female donor with breast cancer. Some clones in this sample may be carry-over from other donors' samples. The CDR3 region has the DNA TGTGCCAGCAGCGATCGGGGGAGGGCCTCGGCCAATGAGCAGTTCTTC. Translated, it gives CASSDRGRASANEQFF.